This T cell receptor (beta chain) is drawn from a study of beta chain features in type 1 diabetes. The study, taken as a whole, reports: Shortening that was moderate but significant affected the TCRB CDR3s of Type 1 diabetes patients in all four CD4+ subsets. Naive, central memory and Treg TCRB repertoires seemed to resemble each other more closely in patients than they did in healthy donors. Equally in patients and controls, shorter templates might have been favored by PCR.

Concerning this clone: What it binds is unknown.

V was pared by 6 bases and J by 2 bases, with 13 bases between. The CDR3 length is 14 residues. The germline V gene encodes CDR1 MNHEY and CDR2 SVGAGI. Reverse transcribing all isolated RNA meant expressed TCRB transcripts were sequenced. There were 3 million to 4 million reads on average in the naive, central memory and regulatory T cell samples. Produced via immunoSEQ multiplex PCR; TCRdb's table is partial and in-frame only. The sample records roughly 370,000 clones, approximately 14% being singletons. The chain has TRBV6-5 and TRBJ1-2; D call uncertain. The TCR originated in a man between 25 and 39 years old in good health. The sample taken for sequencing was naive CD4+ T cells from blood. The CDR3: CASRAGELNYGYTF. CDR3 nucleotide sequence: TGTGCCAGCAGGGCGGGAGAATTAAACTATGGCTACACCTTC.